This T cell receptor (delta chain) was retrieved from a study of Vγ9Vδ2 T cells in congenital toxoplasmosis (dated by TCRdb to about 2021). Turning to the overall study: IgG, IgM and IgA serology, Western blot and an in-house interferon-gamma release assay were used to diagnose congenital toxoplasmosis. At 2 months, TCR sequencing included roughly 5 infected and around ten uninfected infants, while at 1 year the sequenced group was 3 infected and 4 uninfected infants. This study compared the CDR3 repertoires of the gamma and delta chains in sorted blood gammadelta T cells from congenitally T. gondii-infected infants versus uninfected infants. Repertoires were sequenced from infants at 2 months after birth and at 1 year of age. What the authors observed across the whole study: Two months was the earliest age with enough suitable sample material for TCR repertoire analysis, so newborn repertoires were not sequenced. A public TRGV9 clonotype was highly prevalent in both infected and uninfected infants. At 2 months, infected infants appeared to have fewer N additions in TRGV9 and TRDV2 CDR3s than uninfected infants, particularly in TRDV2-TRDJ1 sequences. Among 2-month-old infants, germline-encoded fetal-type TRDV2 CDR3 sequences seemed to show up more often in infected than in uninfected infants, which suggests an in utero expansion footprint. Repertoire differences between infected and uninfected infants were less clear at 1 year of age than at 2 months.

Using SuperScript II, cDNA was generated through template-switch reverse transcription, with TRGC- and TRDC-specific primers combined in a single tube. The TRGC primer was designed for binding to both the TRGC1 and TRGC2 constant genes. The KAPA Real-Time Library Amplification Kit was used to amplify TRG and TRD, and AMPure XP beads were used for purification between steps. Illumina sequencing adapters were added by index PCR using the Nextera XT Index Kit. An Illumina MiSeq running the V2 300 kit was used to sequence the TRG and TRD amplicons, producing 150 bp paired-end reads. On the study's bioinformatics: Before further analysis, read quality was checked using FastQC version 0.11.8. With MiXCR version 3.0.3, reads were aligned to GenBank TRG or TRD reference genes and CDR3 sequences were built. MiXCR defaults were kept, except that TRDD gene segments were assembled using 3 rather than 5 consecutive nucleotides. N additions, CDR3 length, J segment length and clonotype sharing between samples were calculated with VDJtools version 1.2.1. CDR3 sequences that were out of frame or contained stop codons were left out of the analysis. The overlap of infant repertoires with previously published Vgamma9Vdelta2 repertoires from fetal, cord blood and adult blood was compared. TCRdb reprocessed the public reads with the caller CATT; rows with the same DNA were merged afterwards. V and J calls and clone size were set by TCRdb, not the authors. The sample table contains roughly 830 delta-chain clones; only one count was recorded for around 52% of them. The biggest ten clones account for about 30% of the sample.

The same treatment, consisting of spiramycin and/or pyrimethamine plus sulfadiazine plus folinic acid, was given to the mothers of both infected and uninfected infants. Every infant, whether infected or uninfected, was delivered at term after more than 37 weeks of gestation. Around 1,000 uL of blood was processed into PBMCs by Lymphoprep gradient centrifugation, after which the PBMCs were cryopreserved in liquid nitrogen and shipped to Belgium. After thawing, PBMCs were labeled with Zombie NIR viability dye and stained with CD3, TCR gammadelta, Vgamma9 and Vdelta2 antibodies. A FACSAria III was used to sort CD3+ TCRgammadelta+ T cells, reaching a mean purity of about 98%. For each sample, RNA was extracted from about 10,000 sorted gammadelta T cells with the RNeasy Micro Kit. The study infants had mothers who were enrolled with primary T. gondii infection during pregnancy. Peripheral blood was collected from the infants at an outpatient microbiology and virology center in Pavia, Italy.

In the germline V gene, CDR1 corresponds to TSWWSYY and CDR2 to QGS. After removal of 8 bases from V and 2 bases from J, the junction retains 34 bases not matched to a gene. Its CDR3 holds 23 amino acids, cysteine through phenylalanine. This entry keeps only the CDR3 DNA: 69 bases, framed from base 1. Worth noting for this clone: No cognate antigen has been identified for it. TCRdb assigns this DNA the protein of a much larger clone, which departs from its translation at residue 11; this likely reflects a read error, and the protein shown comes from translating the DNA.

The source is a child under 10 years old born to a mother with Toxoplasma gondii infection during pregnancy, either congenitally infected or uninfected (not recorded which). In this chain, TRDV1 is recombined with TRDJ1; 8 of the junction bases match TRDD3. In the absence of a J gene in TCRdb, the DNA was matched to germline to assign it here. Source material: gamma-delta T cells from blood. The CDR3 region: CALLVPARVLRDTERLGTDKLIF. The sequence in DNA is TGTGCTCTTCTGGTTCCGGCCAGGGTACTGAGGGATACGGAGCGACTAGGTACCGATAAACTCATCTTT.